What follows are 25 T cell receptor beta chains derived from one specimen sequenced in a study of T cell responses to AZD1222 COVID-19 vaccine. The table came from immunoSEQ multiplex PCR; TCRdb's copy has only in-frame clones and leaves some out. The sample contains 100,000 or so clones, 75% to 95% of which appear only once. The material was peripheral blood, obtained on day 0 of AZD1222 vaccination. These receptor sequences come from an adult in good health.

Written as DNA, the CDR3 is TGCGCCAGCAGCCAAGATTGGGGGGGTAATTATTATGGCTACACCTTC. Amino acids: CASSQDWGGNYYGYTF. The J gene is TRBJ1-2, the V gene TRBV4-1, with TRBD1 as a possible D gene (5 bases). V was shortened by 0 bases and J by 5 bases, with 16 bases between the two germline ends. Germline assignment: CDR1 MGHRA and CDR2 YSYEKL. There are 16 residues in the CDR3.

V is TRBV5-1 and J is TRBJ2-7; D possibly corresponds to TRBD2 (5 bases). The CDR3 sequence is 17 residues long. Per the germline V gene, CDR1 is SGHRS and CDR2 is YFSETQ. Trimming removed 4 bases from V and 4 bases from J, with 24 bases in between. CDR3 loop: CASSPTGAPWELYEQYF. CDR3 coding DNA: TGCGCCAGCAGCCCGACGGGCGCTCCGTGGGAGCTTTACGAGCAGTACTTC.

This clone was observed a single time. V is TRBV6-5 and J is TRBJ1-1; no definite D call. This CDR3 contains 14 residues. V lost 11 bases, J lost 4 bases, and 20 bases lay in between. Germline CDR1 reads MNHEY; CDR2 reads SVGAGI. The CDR3 is CASTSAYRGTEAFF. As DNA, the CDR3 is TGTGCCTCAACTTCTGCTTACCGCGGCACTGAAGCTTTCTTT.

The chain links TRBV9 to TRBJ1-1; D is possibly TRBD1 (5 bases). The CDR3 has 14 residues. The V gene lost 4 bases and the J gene lost 3 bases, with 13 bases spanning the gap. The germline V gene has CDR1 SGDLS and CDR2 YYNGEE. The CDR3 reads CASSPFPGYTEAFF. As DNA, the CDR3 is TGTGCCAGCAGCCCATTCCCAGGGTACACTGAAGCTTTCTTT.

This clone was counted only a few times. The V gene is TRBV21-1, the J gene TRBJ1-1; TRBD1, as called in the table, went unchecked against the DNA. TRBV21-1 is designated a pseudogene. The CDR3 sequence is 14 residues long. The CDR3 loop is CASTQNRQGTEAFF. The CDR3 bases are TGTGCCAGCACCCAAAATAGGCAGGGCACTGAAGCTTTCTTT.

This chain joins TRBV12-3 or TRBV12-4 and TRBJ1-1; a possible D gene is TRBD1 (5 bases). Trimming left V 5 bases short and J 3 bases short, with 10 bases between. The CDR3 is 13 residues long. In nucleotides, the CDR3 is TGTGCCAGCAGTCTGGGACGTCACACTGAAGCTTTCTTT. Protein product: CASSLGRHTEAFF.

V usage is TRBV2 and J usage is TRBJ1-4, with 7 bases aligning to TRBD1. V lost 7 bases, J lost 5 bases, and 7 bases stayed unmatched. The CDR3 has 14 residues. Germline V CDR1 and CDR2: SNHLY, FYNNEI. CDR3 nucleotide sequence: TGTGCCAGCACAAGGACAGGCGGAAATGAAAAACTGTTTTTT. It is translated as CASTRTGGNEKLFF.

The rearrangement links TRBV5-1 to TRBJ1-1; D is ambiguous. The CDR3 loop spans 15 amino acids. V dropped 0 bases and J dropped 8 bases, with 17 bases sitting between them. Germline V gene data show CDR1 as SGHRS and CDR2 as YFSETQ. The CDR3, as DNA: TGCGCCAGCAGCTTGGGTCCCAGCCCCAACCTGGAAGCTTTCTTT. Amino acid sequence: CASSLGPSPNLEAFF. Supplemented by reference TRBV5-1 and TRBJ1-1, the full variable domain reads KAGVTQTPRYLIKTRGQQVTLSCSPISGHRSVSWYQQTPGQGLQFLFEYFSETQRNKGNFPGRFSGRQFSNSRSEMNVSTLELGDSALYLCASSLGPSPNLEAFFGQGTRLTVV.

The chain uses TRBV21-1 and TRBJ2-6; TRBD2 is the table's D call and was not checked against the DNA. TRBV21-1 is reported as a pseudogene. The CDR3 has 17 residues. The CDR3 is CASSKARGYSGANVLTF. As DNA, the CDR3 is TGTGCCAGCAGCAAAGCTCGAGGATACTCTGGGGCCAACGTCCTGACTTTC.

The gene calls are TRBV6-5 and TRBJ1-2; 8 bases match TRBD1. This CDR3 is built from 14 residues. The J segment lost 5 bases and the V segment lost 4 bases, leaving 6 bases of the junction unmatched. Germline lookup yields CDR1 MNHEY and CDR2 SVGAGI. The CDR3 sequence is CASSSDRAPYGYTF. The DNA for the CDR3 is TGTGCCAGCAGTTCGGACAGGGCCCCATATGGCTACACCTTC.

The chain employs TRBV9 and TRBJ2-1, with 10 bases identical to TRBD2. V gave up 0 bases and J gave up 4 bases; unmatched junction bases: 4. CDR1 is SGDLS and CDR2 is YYNGEE in the germline V gene. CDR3 size: 16 residues. The CDR3 nucleotides read TGTGCCAGCAGCGTAGTGAGCGGGGGGGAATACAATGAGCAGTTCTTC. Encoded protein: CASSVVSGGEYNEQFF. Full variable domain (rest looked up from reference TRBV9 and TRBJ2-1): DSGVTQTPKHLITATGQRVTLRCSPRSGDLSVYWYQQSLDQGLQFLIQYYNGEERAKGNILERFSAQQFPDLHSELNLSSLELGDSALYFCASSVVSGGEYNEQFFGPGTRLTVL.

This clone was detected only once. The gene calls are TRBV7-2 and TRBJ1-6; maybe TRBD1 (5 bases). The germline V and J ends were trimmed by 7 bases and 5 bases, with 15 bases remaining between them. The CDR3 length is 15 residues. Germline loops: CDR1 SGHTA, CDR2 FQGNSA. The chain's CDR3 is CASTVGGIDNSPLHF. The CDR3, as DNA: TGTGCCAGCACCGTTGGGGGAATTGATAATTCACCCCTCCACTTT.

The V call is TRBV4-1, the J call TRBJ2-5, with 7 bases lining up with TRBD1. This CDR3 has 15 residues. V lost 3 bases to trimming and J lost 6 bases; unmatched junction nucleotides: 10. CDR1 and CDR2 from the germline V gene are MGHRA and YSYEKL. The CDR3 spells CASSHEPGQWKTQYF. The CDR3 DNA reads as TGCGCCAGCAGCCATGAACCGGGACAGTGGAAGACCCAGTACTTC.

The gene calls are TRBV12-3 or TRBV12-4 and TRBJ2-5; D ambiguous. This CDR3 has 13 amino acids. Deletions cut 6 bases from V and 5 bases from J, with 13 bases between. CDR3 residues: CASSRTRSETQYF. CDR3 in DNA: TGTGCCAGCAGCCGGACCCGGTCGGAGACCCAGTACTTC.

This chain links TRBV6-5 with TRBJ1-2; a possible D gene is TRBD1 (5 bases). Germline lookup yields CDR1 MNHEY and CDR2 SVGAGI. Trimming removed 8 bases from V and 0 bases from J, with 13 bases in between. The CDR3 length is 14 residues. CDR3 bases: TGTGCCAGCGCAGGGACGGTCTCTAACTATGGCTACACCTTC. Its translation is CASAGTVSNYGYTF.

The V and J genes are TRBV29-1 and TRBJ2-5; D uncertain. CDR1 and CDR2 (germline): SQVTM, ANQGSEA. V was trimmed by 2 bases and J by 5 bases, leaving 6 bases between them. The CDR3 consists of 11 residues. CDR3 in DNA: TGCAGCGTTGAATCCGGGGAGACCCAGTACTTC. This translates into CSVESGETQYF.

This chain joins TRBV12-3 or TRBV12-4 and TRBJ1-2; D not resolved. The CDR3 covers 13 residues. V lost 7 bases to trimming and J lost 1 base, with 10 bases between them. The chain's CDR3 is CASNFGVNYGYTF. The CDR3 DNA reads TGTGCCAGCAATTTTGGCGTTAACTATGGCTACACCTTC.

The table lists this clone with a count of one. V usage is TRBV2 and J usage is TRBJ2-3, with TRBD2 as a possible D gene (5 bases). CDR1 SNHLY and CDR2 FYNNEI come from the germline V gene. The CDR3 spans 14 residues. Trimming stripped 6 bases from V and 2 bases from J, with 12 bases between. CDR3 protein: CASREAGFTDTQYF. The CDR3 region has the DNA TGTGCCAGCAGGGAGGCAGGTTTCACAGATACGCAGTATTTT.

The chain employs TRBV2 and TRBJ1-1; no definite D call. The germline V gene encodes CDR1 SNHLY and CDR2 FYNNEI. V was pared by 6 bases and J by 4 bases, with 15 bases between. This CDR3 region has 14 residues. This CDR3 is CASSRASVGTEAFF. DNA of the CDR3: TGTGCCAGCAGCAGAGCATCCGTAGGCACTGAAGCTTTCTTT.

J is TRBJ1-5 and V is TRBV19; tentatively, D is TRBD1 (6 bases). Looked up from germline, CDR1 is LNHDA and CDR2 is SQIVND (reference sequence). The CDR3 runs to 13 residues. Trimming took off 5 bases at V and 5 bases at J, with 10 bases between the two ends. The CDR3 loop is CASSGQPDQPQHF. The CDR3 DNA reads TGTGCCAGTAGTGGACAGCCCGATCAGCCCCAGCATTTT.

This rearrangement joins TRBV5-4 to TRBJ2-3; D is ambiguous. Trimming cost V 0 bases and J 3 bases, with 8 bases left between them. This CDR3 spans 14 amino acids. The germline CDR1 and CDR2 sequences are SGHNT and YYREEE (reference sequence). The CDR3 DNA reads TGTGCCAGCAGCTTGGCCTTTGTTACAGATACGCAGTATTTT. Translating gives CASSLAFVTDTQYF.

In nucleotides, the CDR3 is TGTGCCAGCCTTAAAACAGGGAGAGCTAATGAAAAACTGTTTTTT. Translated, it gives CASLKTGRANEKLFF. V usage is TRBV2 and J usage is TRBJ1-4; perhaps TRBD1 as D (6 bases). Trimming took off 8 bases at V and 3 bases at J, with 16 bases between the two ends. CDR1 and CDR2 (germline): SNHLY, FYNNEI. This CDR3 comprises 15 residues.

The chain uses TRBV27 and TRBJ2-7; 8 bases are a match to TRBD1. Germline trimming cut 7 bases from V and 6 bases from J; bases unmatched to any gene: 11. From germline, CDR1 is MNHEY and CDR2 SMNVEV (reference sequence). This CDR3 has 14 amino acids. In DNA, the CDR3 is TGTGCCAGCATCGGAGACAGGGGCAATGGCGAGCAGTACTTC. Protein sequence: CASIGDRGNGEQYF.

The chain has TRBV30 and TRBJ1-3; D gene ambiguous. The CDR3 has 14 amino acids. CDR1 is GTSNPN and CDR2 is SVGIG in the germline V gene (reference sequence). The V end was cut by 0 bases, the J end by 0 bases, with 6 bases between. The CDR3 region has the DNA TGTGCCTGGAGTGTTACTTACTCTGGAAACACCATATATTTT. Amino acids: CAWSVTYSGNTIYF.

The CDR3: CASSLGAGTLGKKTQYF. The CDR3 DNA reads TGTGCCAGCAGCCTTGGCGCCGGGACTTTAGGGAAAAAGACCCAGTACTTC. V is TRBV3-1 (or the pseudogene TRBV3-2) and J is TRBJ2-5, with D maybe TRBD2 (6 bases). The V gene lost 4 bases and the J gene lost 6 bases, with 24 bases spanning the gap. The V gene's germline CDR1 is LGHDT and CDR2 YNNKEL (reference sequence). This CDR3 region has 17 residues.